This entry features one TCR beta chain sequence. V shed 0 bases and J 7 bases; nucleotides not matched to a gene: 7. Germline V gives CDR1 SNHLY, CDR2 FYNNEI. The CDR3 loop spans 15 amino acids. The source of the sample is a study of beta chain features in type 1 diabetes. Expressed TCRB transcripts were sequenced after all isolated RNA was converted to cDNA. The protocol was immunoSEQ multiplex PCR, while the TCRdb copy is restricted to in-frame clones and leaves out a portion. The table has 250,000 or so clones, 25% to 30% seen once; the top ten hold 4%. This TCR came from a man aged 30-40 years in good health. Sequencing was performed on central memory CD4+ T cells from blood. The V gene is TRBV2, the J gene TRBJ2-5, with 8 bases aligning to TRBD1. The CDR3, as DNA: TGTGCCAGCAGTGAAGCGCCAGGGGGCACGGGGACCCAGTACTTC. Translating it yields CASSEAPGGTGTQYF.